This TCR beta chain was captured in a study of T cells in Graves' hyperthyroidism and ophthalmopathy. This clonotype has more than one count but fewer than ten. Per germline, CDR1 SGHDN and CDR2 FVKESK. This CDR3 is 14 amino acids long. V shed 7 bases and J 3 bases; nucleotides not matched to a gene: 7. RNA transcripts were the template for amplifying TCR beta CDR3 regions. First-round RT-PCR of the TCR CDR3 relied on the HTBI primer set. TCRdb ran MiXCR on the multiplex PCR reads and lists one entry per CDR3 protein. The sample comprises 400,000 to 550,000 distinct CDR3 sequences, approximately 14% of which are singletons, and roughly 17% rests with the top ten. Graves' hyperthyroidism qualified as stable when ophthalmopathy did not progress within 18 months. Diagnostic decisions used clinical symptoms, serum thyroxine and TRAb, thyroid ultrasound and orbital computed tomography. This sample holds PBMCs from roughly 10 ml fresh peripheral blood.

The TCR comes from a woman between 18 and 30 years old with Graves' hyperthyroidism. The V call is TRBV14, the J call TRBJ2-7, with 9 bases lining up with TRBD2. Specimen: blood. CDR3 in amino acids: CASKEREEYYEQYF. Here the CDR3 DNA reads TGTGCCAGCAAGGAGCGGGAGGAATACTACGAGCAGTACTTC.